This T cell receptor (beta chain) was identified during a study of cytomegalovirus exposure and HLA in healthy donors. Study context: One earlier analysis, a look at roughly 180 million T cells, found roughly 120 million unique TCR beta sequences.

Study-level points and caveats: In an earlier analysis, about 87% or about 30%: the productive usage of most TCR beta V segments.

The CDR3 length is 15 residues. CDR1 and CDR2 (germline): MNHEY, SVGAGI. The V gene end was trimmed by 7 bases and the J gene end by 3 bases; junction bases not matched to a gene: 6. On this clone itself: Its specificity is unknown.

PCR involved 60 Vbeta and 13 Jbeta primers. Profiled with immunoSEQ multiplex PCR; TCRdb holds only in-frame clones, not every one. Among about 130,000 clones listed, about 81% were seen once. Material for sequencing was PBMCs. This sequence was found in a woman younger than 45 in good health and CMV-seronegative. This chain joins TRBV6-5 and TRBJ1-4, with 9 bases fitting TRBD1. CDR3 coding DNA: TGTGCCAGCAAAGACAGGGGGTACGCTAATGAAAAACTGTTTTTT. This encodes CASKDRGYANEKLFF.